These 15 T cell receptor beta chains came from one sample sequenced in a study of blood T cell repertoires in COVID-19. TCRdb keeps only in-frame clones here, not all; method: immunoSEQ multiplex PCR. The sample includes about 150,000 clones, around nine tenths seen only once; the top ten take about 3.2%. The material sequenced was peripheral blood. The receptors were gathered from a man aged 60 to 69 with active or convalescent COVID-19.

The chain joins TRBV27 to TRBJ1-6, with a weak D call TRBD1 (6 bases). Per the germline V gene, CDR1 is MNHEY and CDR2 is SMNVEV (reference sequence). This CDR3 contains 14 residues. Trimming took 2 bases from V and 8 from J, leaving 10 bases between them. The DNA for the CDR3 is TGTGCCAGCAGTTTACGGGGGGCGGATTCACCCCTCCACTTT. It is translated as CASSLRGADSPLHF.

V usage is TRBV24-1 and J usage is TRBJ1-1, with unresolved D. The germline V gene has CDR1 KGHDR and CDR2 SFDVKD. With 12 bases removed from V and 7 bases from J, the gap between germline ends came to 11 bases. This CDR3 has 10 residues. The CDR3 spells CAPDPSEAFF. CDR3 nucleotide sequence: TGTGCCCCAGATCCCAGTGAAGCTTTCTTT.

This rearrangement joins TRBV3-1 (or the pseudogene TRBV3-2) to TRBJ1-1; no clear D. Between the trimmed V and J ends, which lost 0 bases and 11 bases, there was a span of 7 bases. The CDR3 contains 11 residues. CDR1 and CDR2 from the germline V gene are LGHDT and YNNKEL (reference sequence). This CDR3 is CASSQDHLAFF. The DNA for the CDR3 is TGTGCCAGCAGCCAAGATCATTTGGCTTTCTTT.

The V call is TRBV6-2 or TRBV6-3, the J call TRBJ2-7; a weak D match, TRBD1 (6 bases). This CDR3 spans 14 amino acids. V lost 6 bases and J lost 4, with 16 bases in between. The germline V gene encodes CDR1 MNHEY and CDR2 SVGEGT. CDR3 sequence (DNA): TGTGCCAGCAGCCGAACTCCAGGGGTTTACGAGCAGTACTTC. Protein product: CASSRTPGVYEQYF.

This rearrangement joins TRBV28 to TRBJ1-3, with D perhaps TRBD1 (5 bases). CDR1 and CDR2 from the germline V gene are MDHEN and SYDVKM. CDR3 length: 14 amino acids. The ends were cut back, 7 bases at V and 2 bases at J, with 12 bases in the middle. The CDR3 DNA sequence: TGTGCCAGCACCACGGCGGGGGCTGGAAACACCATATATTTT. It is translated as CASTTAGAGNTIYF.

CDR3 nucleotides: TGTGCCAGCAGTTTTAGCGGGCCGACCTCCTACAATGAGCAGTTCTTC. Its translation is CASSFSGPTSYNEQFF. The chain uses TRBV27 and TRBJ2-1; 7 nucleotides align to TRBD2. After removal of 3 bases from V and 0 bases from J, the junction contained 5 bases not matched to a gene. CDR1 and CDR2 (germline): MNHEY, SMNVEV (reference sequence). This CDR3 contains 16 residues.

This sequence joins TRBV6-6 and TRBJ2-1; perhaps TRBD1 as D (5 bases). The CDR3 covers 14 residues. CDR1 and CDR2 from the germline V gene are MNHNY and SVGAGI (reference sequence). Trimming cost V 4 bases and J 4 bases, with 11 bases left between them. CDR3 nucleotides: TGTGCCAGCAGTTTATCGACAGCTTACAATGAGCAGTTCTTC. It encodes CASSLSTAYNEQFF.

This clone was detected only once. The chain links TRBV5-4 to TRBJ2-1; 10 nucleotides match TRBD1. There are 16 residues in the CDR3. V trimming: 3 bases; J trimming: 8 bases; junction bases outside the gene matches: 11. Per germline, CDR1 SGHNT and CDR2 YYREEE (reference sequence). The CDR3, as DNA: TGTGCCAGCAGCTGGGCCGGGACAGGGGACCTTCATGAGCAGTTCTTC. The encoded protein is CASSWAGTGDLHEQFF. Looking up the rest from reference TRBV5-4 and TRBJ2-1 gives the full variable domain: ETGVTQSPTHLIKTRGQQVTLRCSSQSGHNTVSWYQQALGQGPQFIFQYYREEENGRGNFPPRFSGLQFPNYSSELNVNALELDDSALYLCASSWAGTGDLHEQFFGPGTRLTVL.

This sequence joins TRBV30 and TRBJ1-4, with D hard to call. The CDR3 has 15 residues. Trimming shortened V by 2 bases and J by 6 bases, and 16 bases separated the two germline ends. The germline gives CDR1 GTSNPN, CDR2 SVGIG (reference sequence). CDR3 region: CAWSTRRDLDEKLFF. In DNA form, the CDR3 reads TGTGCCTGGAGTACCCGGCGGGATTTGGATGAAAAACTGTTTTTT.

The J gene is TRBJ1-1, the V gene TRBV5-1; D unresolved. V was shortened by 4 bases and J by 5 bases, with 15 bases between the two germline ends. CDR3 size: 14 residues. Germline V gives CDR1 SGHRS, CDR2 YFSETQ. Here the CDR3 DNA reads TGCGCCAGCAGCCGTCAACGGGCGGGTACTGAAGCTTTCTTT. It encodes CASSRQRAGTEAFF.

This chain joins TRBV28 and TRBJ1-4; D might be TRBD1 (5 bases). Trimming removed 6 bases at V and 0 bases at J, with 11 bases between. The CDR3 contains 15 residues. Germline V gene lookup returns CDR1 MDHEN and CDR2 SYDVKM. CDR3 in DNA: TGTGCCAGCAGGCCGGGGGGGGCAACTAATGAAAAACTGTTTTTT. Protein: CASRPGGATNEKLFF.

The chain carries TRBV18 and TRBJ2-1, with 11 bases aligning to TRBD2. After removal of 4 bases from V and 3 bases from J, the junction contained 5 bases not matched to a gene. CDR3 length: 16 amino acids. Germline CDR1 reads KGHSH; CDR2 reads LQKENI. CDR3 sequence: CASSLTSGGVYNEQFF. The CDR3 bases are TGTGCCAGCTCACTCACTAGCGGGGGAGTCTACAATGAGCAGTTCTTC.

The chain joins TRBV3-1 (or the pseudogene TRBV3-2) to TRBJ1-2, with D possibly being TRBD1 (6 bases). This CDR3 has 17 residues. Looked up from germline, CDR1 is LGHDT and CDR2 is YNNKEL (reference sequence). The V end lost 3 bases, the J end lost 6 bases, and 23 bases lay between the germline ends. CDR3 residues: CASSQQDFNRVQDGYTF. The CDR3 DNA is TGTGCCAGCAGCCAGCAAGATTTTAACAGGGTGCAAGATGGCTACACCTTC.

The CDR3 here is CASSLPSGDRDNQPQHF. The CDR3 DNA reads TGTGCCAGCAGCCTTCCCTCGGGGGACAGGGATAATCAGCCCCAGCATTTT. This chain links TRBV7-9 with TRBJ1-5; 9 nucleotides line up with TRBD1. The CDR3 loop spans 17 amino acids. The germline V gene encodes CDR1 SEHNR and CDR2 FQNEAQ (reference sequence). With 5 bases clipped from V and 4 bases from J, the junction kept 12 bases outside the gene matches.

The chain carries TRBV7-2 and TRBJ2-3; D possibly corresponds to TRBD2 (5 bases). The germline V and J ends were trimmed by 3 bases and 0 bases, with 16 bases remaining between them. This CDR3 is built from 17 residues. CDR1 and CDR2 (germline): SGHTA, FQGNSA. The CDR3 bases are TGTGCCAGCAGCTTTGGAGGCGCCCGGTACAGCACAGATACGCAGTATTTT. Amino acids: CASSFGGARYSTDTQYF.